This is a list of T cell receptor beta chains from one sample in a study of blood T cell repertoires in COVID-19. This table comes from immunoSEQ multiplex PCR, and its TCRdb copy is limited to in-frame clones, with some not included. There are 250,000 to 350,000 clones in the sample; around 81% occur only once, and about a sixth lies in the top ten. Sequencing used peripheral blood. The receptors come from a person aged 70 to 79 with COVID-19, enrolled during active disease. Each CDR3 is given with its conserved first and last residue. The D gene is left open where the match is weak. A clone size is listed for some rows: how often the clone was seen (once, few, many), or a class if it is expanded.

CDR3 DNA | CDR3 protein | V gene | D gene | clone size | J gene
TGTGCCAGCAGCTTGGGACTAGCTGAGGACGAGCAGTACTTC | CASSLGLAEDEQYF | TRBV5-5 | TRBD2 | - | TRBJ2-7
TGTGCCAGCAGTCTAAGGACAGGCAAGCGAAACACCATATATTTT | CASSLRTGKRNTIYF | TRBV28 | TRBD1 | - | TRBJ1-3
TGTGCCAGCAGCCAATTTATAGGGACTAGCGGGGGGAACTACGAGCAGTACTTC | CASSQFIGTSGGNYEQYF | TRBV4-2 | TRBD2 | - | TRBJ2-7
TGTGCCAGCAGGGGGCCGAACACTGAAGCTTTCTTT | CASRGPNTEAFF | TRBV6-5 | - | few | TRBJ1-1
TGTGCCAGCAGCTTATGGGGCAGCTCCTACGAGCAGTACTTC | CASSLWGSSYEQYF | TRBV7-2 | - | - | TRBJ2-7
TGTGCCAGCAGCTCACTCACCGTAGGGGAGCTGTTTTTT | CASSSLTVGELFF | TRBV7-2 | - | - | TRBJ2-2
TGCGCCAGCCCGCTCGACAGGGGGGCGTACACCGGGGAGCTGTTTTTT | CASPLDRGAYTGELFF | TRBV4-1 | TRBD1 | - | TRBJ2-2
TGTGCCAGCAGTTATAAGGGGGGAGGGTTTTACGAGCAGTACTTC | CASSYKGGGFYEQYF | TRBV6-5 | - | - | TRBJ2-7
TGTGCCAGCAGCCCCCGCGGGGAACAAGAGACCCAGTACTTC | CASSPRGEQETQYF | TRBV5-4 | - | - | TRBJ2-5
TGTGCCAGCAGCTCTGGGACAGTGGGGACCCAGTACTTC | CASSSGTVGTQYF | TRBV11-2 | TRBD1 | once | TRBJ2-5
TGTGCCAGCAGTCCAGGGACATCGATCTCTGGGGCCAACGTCCTGACTTTC | CASSPGTSISGANVLTF | TRBV27 | - | - | TRBJ2-6
TGCGCCAGTGGACTTTTAGGGCAAGAGACCCAGTACTTC | CASGLLGQETQYF | TRBV5-1 | - | once | TRBJ2-5
TGCAGCGCATCGTGGGGGAGGACGGACGGCGAGCAGTACTTC | CSASWGRTDGEQYF | TRBV29-1 | - | - | TRBJ2-7
TGTGCCAGCAGCCAAACTGGACAGCGCACAGATACGCAGTATTTT | CASSQTGQRTDTQYF | TRBV7-9 | - | - | TRBJ2-3
TGTGCCAGCAGCGTAGATTCACGGGGGATTCGGGATACGCAGTATTTT | CASSVDSRGIRDTQYF | TRBV9 | - | - | TRBJ2-3
TGTGCCAGCAGTTACGGGACAGTTAGTGGTGAGCAGTTCTTC | CASSYGTVSGEQFF | TRBV6-5 | TRBD1 | - | TRBJ2-1
TGTGCCAGCAGCATCGGGATAATCTATGGCTACACCTTC | CASSIGIIYGYTF | TRBV6-5 | - | - | TRBJ1-2
TGTGCCAGCAGCGTGTCGGGACTAGCGGGAAGCTCCTACAATGAGCAGTTCTTC | CASSVSGLAGSSYNEQFF | TRBV7-9 | TRBD2 | - | TRBJ2-1
TGTGCCAGCAGCCCCGGGACAGCATACAATGAGCAGTTCTTC | CASSPGTAYNEQFF | TRBV5-4 | TRBD1 | - | TRBJ2-1
TGTGCCTGGAGTCTCAGGGGACTAGCAAGCTCCTACGAGCAGTACTTC | CAWSLRGLASSYEQYF | TRBV30 | TRBD2 | - | TRBJ2-7
TGTGCCAGCAGCCCTCGACTAGCGGGAGCAACTGAGCAGTTCTTC | CASSPRLAGATEQFF | TRBV7-2 | TRBD2 | - | TRBJ2-1
TGTGCCAGCAGAAGAACTAGCGTAGAAACCGGGGAGCTGTTTTTT | CASRRTSVETGELFF | TRBV6-5 | TRBD2 | once | TRBJ2-2
TGTGCCAGCAGTTACCGGGACAGGGGCCTCCTCACAGATACGCAGTATTTT | CASSYRDRGLLTDTQYF | TRBV6-2/TRBV6-3 | TRBD1 | - | TRBJ2-3
TGCAGTGCTAGTCCGGGACAGGGGTTTATAGAGCAGTACTTC | CSASPGQGFIEQYF | TRBV20-1 | TRBD1 | - | TRBJ2-7
TGTGCCAGCAGCCACCGAGCTAGCGGGAACGAGCAGTACTTC | CASSHRASGNEQYF | TRBV3-1/TRBV3-2 | TRBD2 | - | TRBJ2-7
TGTGCCATCAGTGGGAACAGGGGCCTGTGGGAGCAGTACTTC | CAISGNRGLWEQYF | TRBV10-3 | TRBD1 | few | TRBJ2-7
TGCAGCGGAGGGACTAGCAATGAGCAGTTCTTC | CSGGTSNEQFF | TRBV29-1 | TRBD2 | few | TRBJ2-1
TGTGCCAGCAGCTTAGTTCAGGGTACCACAGATACGCAGTATTTT | CASSLVQGTTDTQYF | TRBV7-9 | - | few | TRBJ2-3
TGTGCCAGCAGTTTAATACGTCCCCCAGCGTATAGCAATCAGCCCCAGCATTTT | CASSLIRPPAYSNQPQHF | TRBV28 | - | - | TRBJ1-5
TGCGCCAGCAGCCAAGAAGGACAGGGGAAGTCGGGCTACACCTTC | CASSQEGQGKSGYTF | TRBV4-1 | TRBD1 | few | TRBJ1-2
TGTGCCAGCAGCGTATCGGGACAAGTCTACTATGGCTACACCTTC | CASSVSGQVYYGYTF | TRBV9 | - | - | TRBJ1-2
TGTGCCAGCCGGGGGGCTGGAGGGGAGACCCAGTACTTC | CASRGAGGETQYF | TRBV12-3/TRBV12-4 | - | - | TRBJ2-5
TGTGCCAGCAGGGGACAGACCGCAACCAATGAGCAGTTCTTC | CASRGQTATNEQFF | TRBV27 | TRBD1 | - | TRBJ2-1
TGTGCCATCAGTGACCAGTCTGGAAACACCATATATTTT | CAISDQSGNTIYF | TRBV10-3 | - | - | TRBJ1-3
TGTGCCAGTAGTATCGTCCCAGATACGCAGTATTTT | CASSIVPDTQYF | TRBV19 | - | - | TRBJ2-3
TGTGCCAGCAGTTACTCCAATAGACAGGCTTATGGCTACACCTTC | CASSYSNRQAYGYTF | TRBV6-6 | - | - | TRBJ1-2
TGTGCCAGCAGCGAGGGCCCGAACACTGAAGCTTTCTTT | CASSEGPNTEAFF | TRBV7-2 | - | - | TRBJ1-1
TGTGCCAGCCACACCGACAGACCGTCCTACGAGCAGTACTTC | CASHTDRPSYEQYF | TRBV5-6 | - | - | TRBJ2-7
TGTGCCAGCAGTTTACAGGGTAGTAGATTCTATGGCTACACCTTC | CASSLQGSRFYGYTF | TRBV28 | - | - | TRBJ1-2
TGTGCCAGCAGCCGGCCGGGAAGTTATCAGCCCCAGCATTTT | CASSRPGSYQPQHF | TRBV7-2 | - | - | TRBJ1-5
TGTGCCAGCAGCCAAGAATACGGGGAGTTGGGCGAGCAGTACTTC | CASSQEYGELGEQYF | TRBV7-2 | - | - | TRBJ2-7
TGCGCCAGCAGCCAAAGGGGTGGGTTTTCTAGTGAAAAACTGTTTTTT | CASSQRGGFSSEKLFF | TRBV4-1 | - | - | TRBJ1-4
TGTGCCATCAGTACAGGGAACACCGGGGAGCTGTTTTTT | CAISTGNTGELFF | TRBV10-3 | - | - | TRBJ2-2
TGTGCCAGCAGTTATGAAGGGGTACACGGAAACATCATATATTTT | CASSYEGVHGNIIYF | TRBV6-6 | - | - | TRBJ1-3
TGCGCCAGCAGCCTAGGACAGGGGGCGGCCGAAAAACTGTTTTTT | CASSLGQGAAEKLFF | TRBV5-1 | TRBD1 | once | TRBJ1-4
TGTGCCAGTAGTATTGGAGCAGGGCAAGGAGAAAAACTGTTTTTT | CASSIGAGQGEKLFF | TRBV19 | - | - | TRBJ1-4
TGTGCCAGCAGCCTGGGAGCGGGGGGAACGAACACCGGGGAGCTGTTTTTT | CASSLGAGGTNTGELFF | TRBV28 | TRBD2 | - | TRBJ2-2
TGTGCCAGCAGCCCAACAGGGACTAGCGGGAGGAATGAGCAGTTCTTC | CASSPTGTSGRNEQFF | TRBV7-3 | TRBD2 | - | TRBJ2-1
TGTGCCAGCAGTTACCAGGCAGCAATGAACACTGAAGCTTTCTTT | CASSYQAAMNTEAFF | TRBV6-5 | - | - | TRBJ1-1
TGTGCCAGCAGGCCGGGACAGGCCTTGAACACTGAAGCTTTCTTT | CASRPGQALNTEAFF | TRBV6-5 | TRBD1 | - | TRBJ1-1
TGTGCCAGCAGCTTGGATGCACGGACAGACACGTATGGCTACACCTTC | CASSLDARTDTYGYTF | TRBV5-4 | - | - | TRBJ1-2
TGTGCCAGTAGTATTAACCCGGGACTAGCGGGAGGCCTCTACGAGCAGTACTTC | CASSINPGLAGGLYEQYF | TRBV19 | TRBD2 | few | TRBJ2-7
TGTGCCAGCAGCTCTACCCCACTCTCTGGAAACACCATATATTTT | CASSSTPLSGNTIYF | TRBV5-5 | - | - | TRBJ1-3
TGTGCCAGCAGGCGCCTGGGCGGGGGAGATACGCAGTATTTT | CASRRLGGGDTQYF | TRBV6-5 | TRBD2 | - | TRBJ2-3
TGTGCCAGCAGCTTAAGAGGGGGCGCACTCTATCATGAGCAGTTCTTC | CASSLRGGALYHEQFF | TRBV7-2 | TRBD1 | - | TRBJ2-1